In this sample, the clone carrying this T cell receptor (beta chain) turned up once. Its antigen is not identified. TCRdb's table, derived via immunoSEQ multiplex PCR, lists solely in-frame clones and lacks some. The data hold 90,000 to 150,000 clones, with roughly 96% observed a single time. This sample was included in a study of graft-versus-host responses after intestinal transplantation. Study information: Each recipient received anti-thymocyte globulin induction, then tacrolimus and steroids for 2 to 3 years.

Notes on the study in general: GvH clone levels peaked in circulation, and this peak was associated with early post-transplant HvG declines.

The germline CDR1 and CDR2 sequences are SGHVT and SQSDAQ. V lost 5 bases to trimming and J lost 3 bases, with 13 bases between them. This CDR3 contains 15 residues. V gene TRBV7-4 combines with J gene TRBJ2-2; a weak D match, TRBD1 (6 bases). This receptor was identified in a human donor who received an intestinal transplant. The source was unstimulated CD8+ T cells sorted from spleen or lymph node cells, collected before intestinal transplant. CDR3: CASSPWDIDTGELFF. The CDR3 region has the DNA TGTGCCAGCAGCCCCTGGGACATTGACACCGGGGAGCTGTTTTTT. Based on the CDR3 plus reference TRBV7-4 and TRBJ2-2, the full variable domain is GAGVSQSPRYKVAKRGRDVALRCDSISGHVTLYWYRQTLGQGSEVLTYSQSDAQRDKSGRPSGRFSAERPERSVSTLKIQRTEQGDSAVYLCASSPWDIDTGELFFGEGSRLTVL.